Listed here are 10 T cell receptor beta chains from one sample, sequenced in a study of OX40 agonist ivuxolimab in advanced cancers. Produced via immunoSEQ multiplex PCR; TCRdb's table is partial and in-frame only. Found here are about 76,000 clones, around 87% of them singletons; the top ten hold under 3%. The sequencing here drew on CD4+ or CD8+ T cells sorted from blood, taken in a trial of the OX40 agonist ivuxolimab. The receptor source for this set is an adult with an advanced solid tumor such as melanoma, head and neck, liver or kidney cancer.

The genes are TRBV2 and TRBJ1-6; the D gene is possibly TRBD1 (5 bases). Germline CDR1 is SNHLY and CDR2 is FYNNEI. The length of the CDR3 is 16 residues. Trimming shortened V by 6 bases and J by 1 base, and 13 bases separated the two germline ends. The CDR3, as DNA: TGTGCCAGCAGAGGGGCACAGTCGTCCTATAATTCACCCCTCCACTTT. Protein: CASRGAQSSYNSPLHF. The complete variable domain, with remaining parts taken from reference TRBV2 and TRBJ1-6, reads EPEVTQTPSHQVTQMGQEVILRCVPISNHLYFYWYRQILGQKVEFLVSFYNNEISEKSEIFDDQFSVERPDGSNFTLKIRSTKLEDSAMYFCASRGAQSSYNSPLHFGNGTRLTVT.

This clone was observed once. The genes are TRBV7-2 and TRBJ2-3, with D perhaps matching TRBD2 (6 bases). The CDR3 spans 15 residues. V was pared by 4 bases and J by 1 base, with 12 bases between. Germline V lookup: CDR1 SGHTA, CDR2 FQGNSA. The CDR3 DNA sequence: TGTGCCAGCAGCTCCCAGGGACTTCGCACAGATACGCAGTATTTT. Translating it yields CASSSQGLRTDTQYF.

The rearrangement joins TRBV7-8 to TRBJ1-4; D unresolved. This CDR3 is built from 14 residues. Germline V CDR1 and CDR2: SGHVS, FQNEAQ. The germline V and J ends were trimmed by 4 bases and 5 bases, with 11 bases remaining between them. The CDR3 region has the DNA TGTGCCAGCAGCTCCAGCGGGCCAAATGAAAAACTGTTTTTT. Its translation is CASSSSGPNEKLFF.

J is TRBJ1-1 and V is TRBV28; D is ambiguous. V gave up 6 bases and J gave up 5 bases, with 13 bases separating them. The germline V gene encodes CDR1 MDHEN and CDR2 SYDVKM. This CDR3 spans 13 amino acids. DNA for the CDR3: TGTGCCAGCAGGTCCGGGAGGAGGACTGAAGCTTTCTTT. Translation: CASRSGRRTEAFF.

The rearrangement joins TRBV20-1 to TRBJ2-5; D gene ambiguous. This CDR3 has 11 amino acids. The V gene's germline CDR1 is DFQATT and CDR2 SNEGSKA (reference sequence). The ends were cut back, 3 bases at V and 11 bases at J, with 13 bases in the middle. The CDR3 reads CSASLAAGQYF. CDR3 coding DNA: TGCAGTGCTAGCCTTGCCGCCGGGCAGTACTTC.

The gene calls are TRBV7-2 and TRBJ2-1; the match to TRBD2 covers 8 bases. Germline assignment: CDR1 SGHTA and CDR2 FQGNSA. The CDR3 loop spans 15 amino acids. J gave up 8 bases and V 2 bases, and 8 bases lay outside the gene matches. Here the CDR3 DNA reads TGTGCCAGCAGCTTAAACCCGGGGGGGCTGGATGAGCAGTTCTTC. Protein sequence: CASSLNPGGLDEQFF.

The rearrangement links TRBV7-2 to TRBJ2-7; D ambiguous. Germline CDR1 reads SGHTA; CDR2 reads FQGNSA. The V and J ends lost 5 bases and 1 base respectively, with 9 bases between them. The CDR3 contains 13 residues. CDR3 protein: CASSPPGSYEQYF. The CDR3 coding sequence is TGTGCCAGCAGCCCTCCCGGATCCTACGAGCAGTACTTC.

CDR3 nucleotide sequence: TGTGCCAGTAGTATCTCCGCCAGGGGGGTCACAGATACGCAGTATTTT. Amino acid sequence: CASSISARGVTDTQYF. This chain connects TRBV19 to TRBJ2-3, with D possibly matching TRBD1 (7 bases). Germline CDR1 reads LNHDA; CDR2 reads SQIVND (reference sequence). This CDR3 region has 16 residues. V was cut by 3 bases and J by 2 bases, with 15 bases left in between.

This chain links TRBV9 with TRBJ2-1, with D possibly TRBD1 on 5 matching bases. V gave up 4 bases and J gave up 7 bases, with 12 bases separating them. The CDR3 loop spans 13 amino acids. Germline V gives CDR1 SGDLS, CDR2 YYNGEE. CDR3 nucleotides: TGTGCCAGCAGCCCCAGAAGGGGAAATGAGCAGTTCTTC. Amino acids: CASSPRRGNEQFF. The full variable domain, in which reference TRBV9 and TRBJ2-1 provide the parts outside the CDR3, is DSGVTQTPKHLITATGQRVTLRCSPRSGDLSVYWYQQSLDQGLQFLIQYYNGEERAKGNILERFSAQQFPDLHSELNLSSLELGDSALYFCASSPRRGNEQFFGPGTRLTVL.

The gene calls are TRBV5-6 and TRBJ1-5; D is perhaps TRBD1 (5 bases). In germline, CDR1 is SGHDT, CDR2 YYEEEE. The V and J ends lost 1 base and 0 bases respectively, with 11 bases between them. CDR3 length: 16 amino acids. The CDR3 sequence: CASSLRGDYSNQPQHF. DNA of the CDR3: TGTGCCAGCAGCTTGAGGGGAGATTATAGCAATCAGCCCCAGCATTTT.